These 14 T cell receptor beta chains came from one sample sequenced in a study of T cells after yellow fever vaccination. TCRdb processed the 5' RACE reads anew with MiXCR; each CDR3 protein has one entry. The table has 9,500 to 15,000 distinct CDR3 sequences, roughly 5.8% seen once; the top ten hold about 0.94%. The material sequenced was PBMCs, either bulk or a sorted T-cell subset (CD4+, CD8+, memory, or dextramer-sorted; not recorded which), taken on the day of the yellow fever booster vaccination. All receptors come from a man aged 25-45 years who received the YFV17D yellow fever vaccine.

This clonotype was seen at least ten times. The J gene is TRBJ2-7, the V gene TRBV21-1; TRBD2 is the table's D call and was not checked against the DNA. TRBV21-1 is marked as a pseudogene. The CDR3 loop spans 12 amino acids. CDR3 bases: TGTGCCAGCAGCCTCCGACGAGGGGAGCAGTACTTC. Its protein is CASSLRRGEQYF.

Remarks on this clonotype: Possible read error: a much larger clone is one base away. The chain couples TRBV20-1 to TRBJ1-6, with a tentative D call TRBD1 (5 bases). The CDR3 has 15 residues. V lost 2 bases, J lost 10 bases, and 18 bases lay in between. CDR1 and CDR2 from the germline V gene are DFQATT and SNEGSKA (reference sequence). The CDR3 loop reads CSARPHQGLKSPLHF. CDR3 coding DNA: TGCAGTGCTAGACCCCATCAGGGTCTTAAGTCACCCCTCCACTTT.

The chain carries TRBV7-2 and TRBJ2-7; 8 bases align to TRBD2. CDR1 SGHTA and CDR2 FQGNSA come from the germline V gene. Trimming removed 7 bases from V and 0 bases from J; junction bases left unmatched: 8. The CDR3 is 15 residues long. The CDR3 protein is CASTQTSVYSYEQYF. For the CDR3, the DNA is TGTGCCAGCACCCAGACTAGCGTGTACTCCTACGAGCAGTACTTC. Using reference TRBV7-2 and TRBJ2-7 for the parts outside the CDR3, the full variable domain is GAGVSQSPSNKVTEKGKDVELRCDPISGHTALYWYRQSLGQGLEFLIYFQGNSAPDKSGLPSDRFSAERTGGSVSTLTIQRTQQEDSAVYLCASTQTSVYSYEQYFGPGTRLTVT.

This clonotype counts as medium-sized. This chain uses TRBV18 with TRBJ2-3, with 7 nucleotides matching TRBD2. V shed 7 bases, J shed 5 bases, and the junction held 6 bases outside the gene matches. The germline CDR1 and CDR2 sequences are KGHSH and LQKENI. The CDR3 runs to 13 residues. The CDR3 protein is CASLAAGEDTQYF. The DNA of the CDR3 is TGTGCCAGCTTAGCCGCGGGGGAAGATACGCAGTATTTT.

Many counts were recorded for this clonotype. The chain carries TRBV5-1 and TRBJ1-5; TRBD1 aligns across 10 bases. The CDR3 totals 16 residues. With 0 bases clipped from V and 6 bases from J, the junction kept 6 bases outside the gene matches. CDR1 and CDR2 from the germline V gene are SGHRS and YFSETQ. The CDR3 sequence: CASSLGGTGVPQPQHF. The CDR3 DNA reads TGCGCCAGCAGCTTGGGCGGGACAGGGGTCCCTCAGCCCCAGCATTTT.

In this sample, this clonotype turned up many times. This chain links TRBV6-5 with TRBJ2-7; unclear D gene. This CDR3 is 14 amino acids long. In germline, CDR1 is MNHEY, CDR2 SVGAGI. V was cut by 5 bases and J by 0 bases, with 11 bases left in between. CDR3 DNA: TGTGCCAGCAGTCGCTCGACTCTCTCCTACGAGCAGTACTTC. Its translation: CASSRSTLSYEQYF.

In its sample, this clonotype is medium-sized. The chain links TRBV29-1 to TRBJ2-3; D not resolved. This CDR3 is built from 14 residues. V was clipped by 5 bases and J by 2 bases, with 14 bases between them. CDR1 is SQVTM and CDR2 is ANQGSEA in the germline V gene. The chain's CDR3 is CSVKFGPNTDTQYF. In nucleotides, the CDR3 is TGCAGCGTTAAGTTTGGCCCAAACACAGATACGCAGTATTTT.

This clonotype is medium-sized. This sequence joins TRBV20-1 and TRBJ2-5; D is ambiguous. This CDR3 region has 14 residues. Deletions cut 2 bases from V and 5 bases from J, with 15 bases between. From germline, CDR1 is DFQATT and CDR2 SNEGSKA (reference sequence). CDR3 nucleotide sequence: TGCAGTGCTAGATCCCCAGGAACTTGGGAGACCCAGTACTTC. Residues: CSARSPGTWETQYF.

This clonotype was detected ten times or more. CDR3: CSAREGTGKNIQYF. CDR3 sequence (DNA): TGCAGTGCTAGAGAGGGGACAGGCAAAAACATTCAGTACTTC. The genes are TRBV20-1 and TRBJ2-4; TRBD1 matches 8 bases. Germline CDR1 reads DFQATT; CDR2 reads SNEGSKA (reference sequence). Trimming took 0 bases from V and 3 from J; bases not matched to a gene: 1. CDR3 length: 14 residues.

By its share, this clonotype is medium-sized (0.01 to 0.1%). The CDR3, as DNA: TGCGCCAGCAGCCCCGGGACTACCCGCACAGATACGCAGTATTTT. It is translated as CASSPGTTRTDTQYF. This chain connects TRBV5-1 to TRBJ2-3; 7 bases fit TRBD2. This CDR3 is built from 15 residues. The V gene end was trimmed by 4 bases and the J gene end by 1 base; junction bases not matched to a gene: 6. CDR1 and CDR2 from the germline V gene are SGHRS and YFSETQ.

This clonotype was picked up many times. The genes are TRBV20-1 and TRBJ1-5, with TRBD1 matching over 7 bases. The trim removed 3 bases at V and 3 bases at J, leaving 2 bases unmatched. CDR3 size: 13 residues. The germline V gene encodes CDR1 DFQATT and CDR2 SNEGSKA (reference sequence). CDR3: CSASGQDNQPQHF. Here the CDR3 DNA reads TGCAGTGCTAGCGGACAGGACAATCAGCCCCAGCATTTT.

The chain combines TRBV11-2 with TRBJ2-2, with TRBD2 identical over 10 bases. J lost 1 base, V lost 1 base, and 6 bases had no gene match. The CDR3 is 18 amino acids. Germline loops: CDR1 SGHAT, CDR2 FQNNGV. For the CDR3, the DNA is TGTGCCAGCAGCTTAGTAGTTTTAGCGGGAGGGAACACCGGGGAGCTGTTTTTT. Protein: CASSLVVLAGGNTGELFF.

This clonotype was recorded many times. The CDR3 spells CASSLNSYSTDTQYF. The DNA for the CDR3 is TGCGCCAGCAGCCTAAACTCGTACAGCACAGATACGCAGTATTTT. The chain combines TRBV4-3 with TRBJ2-3; D ambiguous. The CDR3 loop spans 15 amino acids. Germline CDR1 LGHNA, CDR2 YSLEER. V shed 4 bases and J shed 0 bases, with 11 bases lying between them.

This clonotype is labeled as medium-sized. The chain recombines TRBV6-2 or TRBV6-3 with TRBJ2-2; 7 positions match TRBD1. Germline trimming cut 4 bases from V and 3 bases from J; bases unmatched to any gene: 8. This CDR3 is built from 16 residues. Germline V gene sequence: CDR1 MNHEY, CDR2 SVGEGT. CDR3 amino acids: CASSSLDREYTGELFF. In DNA form, the CDR3 reads TGTGCCAGCAGTTCTCTAGACAGGGAATACACCGGGGAGCTGTTTTTT.